The T cell receptor (beta chain) under discussion was sequenced for a study of CD4+ T cells in melanoma. This clone was found a few times. Its antigen is still unknown. V dropped 0 bases and J dropped 2 bases, with 15 bases sitting between them. Germline CDR1 SGHRS, CDR2 YFSETQ. The length of the CDR3 is 18 residues. Study findings and constraints: Neoantigen-specific CD4+ T cells in melanoma reportedly had diverse differentiation states. A reported correlation linked neoantigen-specific CD4+ T cells to CD8+, macrophage and B cell function.

TCRdb's copy holds only in-frame clones and misses some; the assay was immunoSEQ multiplex PCR. The table includes roughly 20,000 clones, more than 65% detected once. The source of this sequence is a human donor with melanoma. Sequencing used cells from a culture (not recorded whether cultured in vitro). V gene TRBV5-1 combines with J gene TRBJ2-6; D is possibly TRBD1 (7 bases). The CDR3 bases are TGCGCCAGCAGCTTGGGGGGGGACAGACTCCCTGGGGCCAACGTCCTGACTTTC. Translating gives CASSLGGDRLPGANVLTF. The complete variable domain, with remaining parts taken from reference TRBV5-1 and TRBJ2-6, reads KAGVTQTPRYLIKTRGQQVTLSCSPISGHRSVSWYQQTPGQGLQFLFEYFSETQRNKGNFPGRFSGRQFSNSRSEMNVSTLELGDSALYLCASSLGGDRLPGANVLTFGAGSRLTVL.